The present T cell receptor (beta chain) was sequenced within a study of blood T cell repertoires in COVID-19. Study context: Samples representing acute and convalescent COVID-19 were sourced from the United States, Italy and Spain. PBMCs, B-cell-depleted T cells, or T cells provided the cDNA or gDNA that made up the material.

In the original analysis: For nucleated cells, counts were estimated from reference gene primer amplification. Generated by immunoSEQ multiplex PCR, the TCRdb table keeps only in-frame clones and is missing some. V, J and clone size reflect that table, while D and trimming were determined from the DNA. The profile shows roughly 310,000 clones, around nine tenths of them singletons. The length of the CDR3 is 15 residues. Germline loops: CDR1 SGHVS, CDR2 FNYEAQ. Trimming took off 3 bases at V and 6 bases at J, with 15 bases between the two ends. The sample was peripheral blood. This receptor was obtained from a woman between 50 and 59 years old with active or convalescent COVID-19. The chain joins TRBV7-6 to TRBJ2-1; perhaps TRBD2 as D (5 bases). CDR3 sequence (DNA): TGTGCCAGCAGCTTGGGTTTGGAGGAATTCAATGAGCAGTTCTTC. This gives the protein CASSLGLEEFNEQFF.